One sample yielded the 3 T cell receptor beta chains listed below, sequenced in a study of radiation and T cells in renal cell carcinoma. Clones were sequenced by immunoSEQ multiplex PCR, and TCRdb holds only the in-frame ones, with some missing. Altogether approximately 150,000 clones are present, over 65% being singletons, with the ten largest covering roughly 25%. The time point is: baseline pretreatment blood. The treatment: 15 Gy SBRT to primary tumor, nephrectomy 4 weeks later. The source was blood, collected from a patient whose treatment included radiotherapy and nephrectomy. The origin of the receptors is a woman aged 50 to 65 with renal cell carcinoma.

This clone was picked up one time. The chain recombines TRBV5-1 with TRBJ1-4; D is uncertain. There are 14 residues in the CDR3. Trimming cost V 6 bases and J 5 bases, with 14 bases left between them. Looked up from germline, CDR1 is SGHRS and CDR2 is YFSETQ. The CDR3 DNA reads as TGCGCCAGCACCGTCAGCTCATTCAATGAAAAACTGTTTTTT. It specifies CASTVSSFNEKLFF.

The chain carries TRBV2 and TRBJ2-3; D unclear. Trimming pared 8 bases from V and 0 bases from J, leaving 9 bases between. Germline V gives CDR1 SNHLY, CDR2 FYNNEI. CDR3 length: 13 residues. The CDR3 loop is CASDRDSTDTQYF. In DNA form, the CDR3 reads TGTGCCAGCGATAGGGATAGCACAGATACGCAGTATTTT.

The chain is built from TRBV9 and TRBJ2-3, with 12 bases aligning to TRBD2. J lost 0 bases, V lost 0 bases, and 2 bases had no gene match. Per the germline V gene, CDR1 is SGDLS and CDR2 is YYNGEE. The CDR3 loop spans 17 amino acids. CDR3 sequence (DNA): TGTGCCAGCAGCGTAGGGACTAGCGGGGCTAGCACAGATACGCAGTATTTT. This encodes CASSVGTSGASTDTQYF.